Below, one T cell receptor beta chain is given with its context. Its cognate antigen is unknown. This sample was taken from a study of shared clonotypes between healthy human individuals. Study details: Three men and a couple of women, aged 18 to 49, were donors. Study-level points and caveats: Represented diversity (both genetic and exposure-history) was limited by the small number of donors. A reduction in generation probabilities was seen for non-shared clonotypes relative to those shared by all four donors. Naive CD4 clonotypes overlapped across several donors at roughly 5%.

The repertoire was sequenced with immunoSEQ multiplex PCR; TCRdb's copy has only in-frame clones and lacks some. This sample has about 2 million clones, with approximately 95% found just once. CD8 cells classed as naive were CD45RO-negative and positively selected for CCR7, excluding terminally differentiated effector memory CD45RA+ cells. The receptor was isolated from a man between 18 and 29 years old in good health. The sequenced material came from naive CD8+ T cells sorted from blood.

The CDR3 sequence is CASSEIPRGGYEQYF. CDR3 in DNA: TGCGCCAGCAGCGAAATCCCCAGGGGGGGCTACGAGCAGTACTTC. The chain joins TRBV4-1 to TRBJ2-7; D may be TRBD1 or TRBD2 (7 bases each). This CDR3 has 15 residues. The germline gives CDR1 MGHRA, CDR2 YSYEKL. Trimming shortened V by 5 bases and J by 3 bases, and 17 bases separated the two germline ends.